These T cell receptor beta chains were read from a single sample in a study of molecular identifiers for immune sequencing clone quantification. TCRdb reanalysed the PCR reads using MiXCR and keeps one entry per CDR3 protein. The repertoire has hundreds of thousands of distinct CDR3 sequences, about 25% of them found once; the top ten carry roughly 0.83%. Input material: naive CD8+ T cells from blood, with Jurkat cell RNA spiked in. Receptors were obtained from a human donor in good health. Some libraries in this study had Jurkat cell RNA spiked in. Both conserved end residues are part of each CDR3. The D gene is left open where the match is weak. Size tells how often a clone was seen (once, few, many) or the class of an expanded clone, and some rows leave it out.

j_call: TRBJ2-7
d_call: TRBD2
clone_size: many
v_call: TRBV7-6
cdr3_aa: CASSPLAGEDEQYF
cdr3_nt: TGTGCCAGCAGCCCGTTAGCGGGGGAGGACGAGCAGTACTTC

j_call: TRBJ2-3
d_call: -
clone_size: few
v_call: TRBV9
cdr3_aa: CASSVAGGRGDTQYF
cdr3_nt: TGTGCCAGCAGCGTAGCTGGGGGGCGCGGGGATACGCAGTATTTT

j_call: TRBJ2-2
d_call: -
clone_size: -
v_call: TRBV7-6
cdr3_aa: CASSLAAGGGTGELFF
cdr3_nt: TGTGCCAGCAGCTTAGCGGCAGGGGGAGGAACCGGGGAGCTGTTTTTT

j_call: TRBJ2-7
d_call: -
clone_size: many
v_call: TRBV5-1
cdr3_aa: CASSQTGSYEQYF
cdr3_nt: TGTGCCAGCAGCCAAACTGGCAGCTACGAGCAGTACTTC

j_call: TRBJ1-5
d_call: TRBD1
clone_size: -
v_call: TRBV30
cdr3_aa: CAWSVGQGGQPLHF
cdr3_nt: TGTGCCTGGAGCGTAGGACAGGGTGGCCAGCCCCTGCATTTT

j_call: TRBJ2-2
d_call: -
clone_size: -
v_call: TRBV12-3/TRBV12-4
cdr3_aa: CASSFRQGGGELFF
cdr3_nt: TGTGCCAGCAGTTTCCGGCAGGGAGGCGGGGAGCTGTTTTTT

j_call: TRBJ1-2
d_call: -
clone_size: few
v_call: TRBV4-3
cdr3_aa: CASSHDRLANYGYTF
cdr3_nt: TGCGCCAGCAGCCACGACAGGTTGGCTAACTATGGCTACACCTTC

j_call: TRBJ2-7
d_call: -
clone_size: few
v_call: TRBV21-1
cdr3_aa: CASSKVGGIYEQYF
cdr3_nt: TGTGCCAGCAGCAAAGTGGGGGGGATCTACGAGCAGTACTTC

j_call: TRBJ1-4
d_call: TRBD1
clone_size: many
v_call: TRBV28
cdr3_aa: CASRAGDRVVEKLFF
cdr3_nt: TGTGCCAGCAGGGCGGGCGACAGGGTAGTTGAAAAACTGTTTTTT

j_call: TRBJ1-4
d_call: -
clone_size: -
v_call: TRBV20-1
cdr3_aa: CSARGPGDEKLFF
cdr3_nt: TGCAGTGCTAGAGGCCCGGGGGATGAAAAACTGTTTTTT

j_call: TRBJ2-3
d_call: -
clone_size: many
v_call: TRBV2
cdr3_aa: CASSGQPSTDTQYF
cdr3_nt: TGTGCCAGCAGTGGACAACCTAGCACAGATACGCAGTATTTT

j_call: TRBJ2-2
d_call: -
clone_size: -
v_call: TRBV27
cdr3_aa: CASIYLGDLNTGELFF
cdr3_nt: TGTGCCAGCATCTACCTAGGGGACCTGAACACCGGGGAGCTGTTTTTT

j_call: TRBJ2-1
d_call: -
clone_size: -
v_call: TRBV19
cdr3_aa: CASSIQGGYYNEQFF
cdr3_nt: TGTGCCAGTAGTATACAGGGCGGCTACTACAATGAGCAGTTCTTC

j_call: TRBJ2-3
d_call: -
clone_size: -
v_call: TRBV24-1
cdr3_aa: CATSEDDGRMQYF
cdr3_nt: TGTGCCACCAGTGAGGACGACGGTCGGATGCAGTATTTT

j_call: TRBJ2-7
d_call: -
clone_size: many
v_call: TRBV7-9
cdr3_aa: CASSLGGGGLYEQYF
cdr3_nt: TGTGCCAGCAGCTTAGGGGGGGGCGGCCTCTACGAGCAGTACTTC

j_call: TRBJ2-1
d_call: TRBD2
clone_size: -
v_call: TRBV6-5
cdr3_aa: CASSYLAGVQNEQFF
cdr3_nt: TGTGCCAGCAGTTACCTAGCGGGGGTTCAAAATGAGCAGTTCTTC

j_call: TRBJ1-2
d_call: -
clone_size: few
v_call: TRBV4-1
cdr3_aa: CASSQGGLSGYTF
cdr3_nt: TGCGCCAGCAGCCAAGGGGGCTTGAGCGGCTACACCTTC

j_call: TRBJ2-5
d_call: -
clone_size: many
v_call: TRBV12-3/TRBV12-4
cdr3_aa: CASRSDREDATQYF
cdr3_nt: TGTGCCAGCAGATCAGACAGGGAGGACGCGACCCAGTACTTC

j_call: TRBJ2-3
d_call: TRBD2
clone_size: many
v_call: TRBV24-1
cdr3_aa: CATSDSTLTSGERDTQYF
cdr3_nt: TGTGCCACCAGTGATTCCACTTTGACTAGCGGGGAACGGGATACGCAGTATTTT

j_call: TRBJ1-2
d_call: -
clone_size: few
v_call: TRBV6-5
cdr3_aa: CASSYGGGGGYTF
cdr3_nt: TGTGCCAGCAGTTACGGGGGGGGTGGCGGCTACACCTTC

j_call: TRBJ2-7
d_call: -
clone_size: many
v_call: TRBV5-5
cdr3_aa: CASSLEGDLYEQYF
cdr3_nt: TGTGCCAGCAGCTTGGAAGGAGACCTCTACGAGCAGTACTTC

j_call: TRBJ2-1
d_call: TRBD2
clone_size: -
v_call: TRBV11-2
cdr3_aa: CASSLNSGGNEQFF
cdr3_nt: TGTGCCAGCAGCTTAAATAGCGGGGGCAATGAGCAGTTCTTC

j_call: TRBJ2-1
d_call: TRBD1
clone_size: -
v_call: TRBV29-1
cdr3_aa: CSVNSGGDYNKQFF
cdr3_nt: TGCAGCGTTAATTCAGGGGGCGACTACAATAAGCAGTTCTTC

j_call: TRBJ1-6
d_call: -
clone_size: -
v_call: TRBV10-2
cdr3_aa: CASRGVDTDSPLHF
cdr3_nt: TGCGCCAGCAGGGGGGTGGACACCGATTCACCCCTCCACTTT

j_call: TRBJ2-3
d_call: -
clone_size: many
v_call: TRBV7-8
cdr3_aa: CASSLEGPEDTQYF
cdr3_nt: TGTGCCAGCAGCTTAGAGGGACCGGAAGATACGCAGTATTTT

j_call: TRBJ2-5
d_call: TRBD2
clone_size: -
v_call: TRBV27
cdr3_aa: CASPGGVGGYQETQYF
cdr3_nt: TGTGCCAGCCCGGGGGGGGTGGGCGGATATCAAGAGACCCAGTACTTC

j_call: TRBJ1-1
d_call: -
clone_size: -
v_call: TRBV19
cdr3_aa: CASKPTPGGSLNTEAFF
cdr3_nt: TGTGCCAGTAAACCCACTCCTGGGGGCAGCCTGAACACTGAAGCTTTCTTT

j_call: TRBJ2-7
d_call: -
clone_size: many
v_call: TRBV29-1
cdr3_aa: CSARLESAEQYF
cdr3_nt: TGCAGCGCCCGACTAGAATCGGCCGAGCAGTACTTC

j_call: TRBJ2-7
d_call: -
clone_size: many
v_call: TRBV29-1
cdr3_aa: CSVEVTDEAYEQYF
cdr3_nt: TGCAGCGTTGAAGTGACAGACGAGGCCTACGAGCAGTACTTC